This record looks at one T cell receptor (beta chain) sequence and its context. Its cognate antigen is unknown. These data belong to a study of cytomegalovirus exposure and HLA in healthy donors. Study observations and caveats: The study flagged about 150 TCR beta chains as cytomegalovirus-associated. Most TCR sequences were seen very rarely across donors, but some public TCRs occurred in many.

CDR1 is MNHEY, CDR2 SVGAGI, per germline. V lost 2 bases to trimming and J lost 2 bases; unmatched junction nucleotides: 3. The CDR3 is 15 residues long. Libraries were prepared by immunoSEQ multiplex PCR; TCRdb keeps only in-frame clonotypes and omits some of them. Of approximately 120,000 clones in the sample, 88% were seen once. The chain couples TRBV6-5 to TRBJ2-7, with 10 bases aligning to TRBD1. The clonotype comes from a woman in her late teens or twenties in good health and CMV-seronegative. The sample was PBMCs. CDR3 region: CASSYGTGVTYEQYF. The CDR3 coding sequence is TGTGCCAGCAGTTACGGGACAGGGGTTACCTACGAGCAGTACTTC.